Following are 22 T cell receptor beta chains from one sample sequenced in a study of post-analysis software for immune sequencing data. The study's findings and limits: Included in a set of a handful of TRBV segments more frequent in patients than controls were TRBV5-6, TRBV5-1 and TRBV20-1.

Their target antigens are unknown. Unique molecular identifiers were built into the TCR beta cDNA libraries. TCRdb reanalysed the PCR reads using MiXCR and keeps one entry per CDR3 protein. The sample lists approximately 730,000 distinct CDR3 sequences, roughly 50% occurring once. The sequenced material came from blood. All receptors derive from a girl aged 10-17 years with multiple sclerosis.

In DNA form, the CDR3 reads TGTGCCAGCAGCCCCCCCTGGACAGGAGAGAAACTGTTTTTT. This gives the protein CASSPPWTGEKLFF. V and J are TRBV7-9 and TRBJ1-4, with 7 bases aligning to TRBD1. Looked up from germline, CDR1 is SEHNR and CDR2 is FQNEAQ (reference sequence). This CDR3 has 14 amino acids. V lost 5 bases, J lost 11 bases, and 11 bases stayed unmatched. Complete variable domain (other parts from reference TRBV7-9 and TRBJ1-4): DTGVSQNPRHKITKRGQNVTFRCDPISEHNRLYWYRQTLGQGPEFLTYFQNEAQLEKSRLLSDRFSAERPKGSFSTLEIQRTEQGDSAMYLCASSPPWTGEKLFFGSGTQLSVL.

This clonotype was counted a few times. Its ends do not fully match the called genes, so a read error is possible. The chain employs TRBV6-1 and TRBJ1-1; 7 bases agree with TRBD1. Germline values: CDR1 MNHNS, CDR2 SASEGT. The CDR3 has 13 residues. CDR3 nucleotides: TGTGCCAGCGGTGAGACAGGGTGGACTGAAGCTTTCTTT. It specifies CASGETGWTEAFF.

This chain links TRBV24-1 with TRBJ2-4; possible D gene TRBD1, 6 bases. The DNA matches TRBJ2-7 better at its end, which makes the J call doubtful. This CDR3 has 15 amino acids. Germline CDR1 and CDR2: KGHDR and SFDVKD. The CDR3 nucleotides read TGTGCCACCAGCCGGGCAGGGGAGCTTGACTACGAGCAGTACTTC. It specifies CATSRAGELDYEQYF.

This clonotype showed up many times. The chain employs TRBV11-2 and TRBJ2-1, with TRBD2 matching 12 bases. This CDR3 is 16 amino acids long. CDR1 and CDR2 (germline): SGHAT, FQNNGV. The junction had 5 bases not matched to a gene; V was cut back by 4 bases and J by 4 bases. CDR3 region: CASSSGLAGTYNEQFF. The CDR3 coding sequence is TGTGCCAGCAGCTCCGGACTAGCGGGGACATACAATGAGCAGTTCTTC.

The CDR3: CASSHETSGRDTYEQYF. For the CDR3, the DNA is TGTGCCAGCAGCCATGAGACTAGCGGGAGGGATACCTACGAGCAGTACTTC. The chain recombines TRBV14 with TRBJ2-7; 14 bases match TRBD2. From germline, CDR1 is SGHDN and CDR2 FVKESK. V gave up 3 bases and J gave up 2 bases; unmatched junction bases: 6. This CDR3 is built from 17 residues.

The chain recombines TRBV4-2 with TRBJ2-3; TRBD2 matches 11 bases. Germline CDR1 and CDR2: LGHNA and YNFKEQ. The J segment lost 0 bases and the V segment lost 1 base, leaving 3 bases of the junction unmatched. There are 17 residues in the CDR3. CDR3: CASSQGRTSGSTDTQYF. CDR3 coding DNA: TGTGCCAGCAGCCAAGGTCGGACTAGCGGGAGCACAGATACGCAGTATTTT.

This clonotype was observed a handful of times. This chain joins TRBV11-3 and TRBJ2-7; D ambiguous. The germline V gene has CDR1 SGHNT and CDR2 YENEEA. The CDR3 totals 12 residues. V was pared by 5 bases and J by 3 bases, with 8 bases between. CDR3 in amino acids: CASSHDGYEQYF. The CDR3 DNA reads TGTGCCAGCAGCCACGACGGCTACGAGCAGTACTTC. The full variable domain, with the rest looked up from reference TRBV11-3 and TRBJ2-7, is EAGVVQSPRYKIIEKKQPVAFWCNPISGHNTLYWYLQNLGQGPELLIRYENEEAVDDSQLPKDRFSAERLKGVDSTLKIQPAELGDSAVYLCASSHDGYEQYFGPGTRLTVT.

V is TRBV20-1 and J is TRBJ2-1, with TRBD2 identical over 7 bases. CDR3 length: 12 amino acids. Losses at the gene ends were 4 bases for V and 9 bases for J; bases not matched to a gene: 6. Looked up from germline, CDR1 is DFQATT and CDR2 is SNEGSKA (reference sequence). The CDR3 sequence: CSAKSGAREQFF. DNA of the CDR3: TGCAGTGCTAAAAGCGGGGCGCGTGAGCAGTTCTTC.

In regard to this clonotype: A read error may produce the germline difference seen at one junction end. CDR3: CAVSPTGAYEQYF. The DNA of the CDR3 is TGTGCCGTCAGTCCGACAGGGGCTTACGAGCAGTACTTC. V and J are TRBV10-3 and TRBJ2-7, with 8 bases aligning to TRBD1. The CDR3 is 13 amino acids. The germline V gene has CDR1 ENHRY and CDR2 SYGVKD.

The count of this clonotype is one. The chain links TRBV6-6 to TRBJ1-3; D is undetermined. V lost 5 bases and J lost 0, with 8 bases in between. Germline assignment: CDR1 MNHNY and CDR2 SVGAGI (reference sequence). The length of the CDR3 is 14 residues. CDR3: CASSALGSGNTIYF. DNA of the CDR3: TGTGCCAGCAGTGCCCTAGGCTCTGGAAACACCATATATTTT.

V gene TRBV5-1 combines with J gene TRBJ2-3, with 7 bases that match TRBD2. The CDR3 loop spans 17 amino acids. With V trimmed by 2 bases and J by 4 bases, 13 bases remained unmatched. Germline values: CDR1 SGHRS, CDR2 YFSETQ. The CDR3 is CASSFREAMSFADTQYF. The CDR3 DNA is TGCGCCAGCAGCTTCCGGGAGGCAATGTCGTTCGCAGATACGCAGTATTTT.

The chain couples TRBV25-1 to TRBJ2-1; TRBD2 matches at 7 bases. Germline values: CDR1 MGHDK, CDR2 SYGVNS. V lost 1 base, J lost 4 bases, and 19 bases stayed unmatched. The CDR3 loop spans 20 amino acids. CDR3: CASSEWASGQPTYRYNEQFF. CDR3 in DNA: TGTGCCAGCAGTGAATGGGCTAGCGGACAACCTACCTATCGATACAATGAGCAGTTCTTC.

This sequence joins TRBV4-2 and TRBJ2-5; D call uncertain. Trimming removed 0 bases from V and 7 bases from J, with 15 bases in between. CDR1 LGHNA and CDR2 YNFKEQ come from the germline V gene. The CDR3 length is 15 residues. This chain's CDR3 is CASSQDFLTPGTQYF. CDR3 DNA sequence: TGTGCCAGCAGCCAAGATTTTCTTACGCCAGGGACCCAGTACTTC.

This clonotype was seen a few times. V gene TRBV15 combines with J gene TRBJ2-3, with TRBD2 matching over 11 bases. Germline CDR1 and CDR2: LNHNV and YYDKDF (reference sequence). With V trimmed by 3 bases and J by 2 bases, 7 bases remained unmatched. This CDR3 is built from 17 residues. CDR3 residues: CATSSSGTSGFTDTQYF. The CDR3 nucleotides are TGTGCCACCAGCAGTTCCGGGACTAGCGGATTCACAGATACGCAGTATTTT.

The CDR3, as DNA: TGTGCCAGCAGCTTACACAGGGAGGGCTACGAGCAGTACTTC. This gives the protein CASSLHREGYEQYF. J is TRBJ2-7 and V is TRBV7-6; maybe TRBD2 (7 bases). V lost 2 bases, J lost 3 bases, and 11 bases lay in between. Germline lookup yields CDR1 SGHVS and CDR2 FNYEAQ. This CDR3 comprises 14 residues.

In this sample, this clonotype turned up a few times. CDR3 coding DNA: TGTGCCAGCAGCCAAGATGAGCGTGGCTCGCAGTTCTTC. Protein product: CASSQDERGSQFF. The gene calls are TRBV3-1 and TRBJ2-1; D unresolved. The CDR3 totals 13 residues. Trimming shortened V by 0 bases and J by 12 bases, and 12 bases separated the two germline ends. The V gene's germline CDR1 is LGHDT and CDR2 YNNKEL (reference sequence).

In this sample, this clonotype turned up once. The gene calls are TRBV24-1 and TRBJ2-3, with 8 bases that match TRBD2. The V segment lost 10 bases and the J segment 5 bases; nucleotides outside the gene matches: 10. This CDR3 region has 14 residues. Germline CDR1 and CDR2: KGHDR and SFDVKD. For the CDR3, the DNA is TGTGCCACAGAAACTAGCGGAAAGCAAGATACGCAGTATTTT. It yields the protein CATETSGKQDTQYF.

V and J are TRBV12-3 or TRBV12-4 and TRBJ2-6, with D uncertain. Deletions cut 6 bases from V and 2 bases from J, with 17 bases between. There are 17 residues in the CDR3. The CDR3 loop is CASSHQAGLAGANVLTF. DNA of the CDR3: TGTGCCAGCAGCCACCAGGCCGGGTTGGCTGGGGCCAACGTCCTGACTTTC.

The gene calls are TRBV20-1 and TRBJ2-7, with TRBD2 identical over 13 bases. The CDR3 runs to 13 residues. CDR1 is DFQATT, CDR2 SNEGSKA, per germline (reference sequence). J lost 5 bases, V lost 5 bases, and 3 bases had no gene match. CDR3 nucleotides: TGCAGTGCTTGGACTAGCGGGAGTAACGAGCAGTACTTC. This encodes CSAWTSGSNEQYF.

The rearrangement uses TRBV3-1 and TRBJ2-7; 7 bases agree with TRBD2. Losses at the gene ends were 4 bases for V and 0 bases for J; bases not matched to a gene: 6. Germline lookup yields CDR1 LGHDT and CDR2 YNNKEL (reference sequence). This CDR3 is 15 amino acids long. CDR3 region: CASSRAGLSSYEQYF. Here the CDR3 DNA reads TGTGCCAGCAGCCGAGCGGGGTTAAGCTCCTACGAGCAGTACTTC.

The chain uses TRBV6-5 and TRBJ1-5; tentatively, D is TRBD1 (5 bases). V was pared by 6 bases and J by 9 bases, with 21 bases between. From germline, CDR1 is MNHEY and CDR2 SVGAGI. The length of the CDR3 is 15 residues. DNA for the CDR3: TGTGCCAGCAGCCCTCTTGACAGCCGAATCCGGCCCCAGCATTTT. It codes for CASSPLDSRIRPQHF.

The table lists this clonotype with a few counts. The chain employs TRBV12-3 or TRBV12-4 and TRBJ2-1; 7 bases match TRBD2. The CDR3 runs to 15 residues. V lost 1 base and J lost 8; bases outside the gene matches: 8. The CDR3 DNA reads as TGTGCCAGCAGTTTAGATGGGAGGGCTTTTTATGAGCAGTTCTTC. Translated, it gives CASSLDGRAFYEQFF.